The present entry profiles one T cell receptor beta chain with its context. Germline assignment: CDR1 SGHRS and CDR2 YFSETQ. Trimming stripped 4 bases from V and 5 bases from J, with 9 bases between. The CDR3 has 13 residues. The sample originates from a study of control samples from healthy donors and cancer patients. The repertoire was sequenced with immunoSEQ multiplex PCR; TCRdb's copy has only in-frame clones and lacks some. The data show more than 80,000 clones, 80% to 95% seen once. The receptor was derived from a man between 18 and 29 years old in good health. Sample: blood. The rearrangement joins TRBV5-1 to TRBJ2-2; a weak D match, TRBD2 (5 bases). Here the CDR3 reads CASSEDLTGELFF. The CDR3 bases are TGCGCCAGCAGCGAGGACTTGACCGGGGAGCTGTTTTTT.